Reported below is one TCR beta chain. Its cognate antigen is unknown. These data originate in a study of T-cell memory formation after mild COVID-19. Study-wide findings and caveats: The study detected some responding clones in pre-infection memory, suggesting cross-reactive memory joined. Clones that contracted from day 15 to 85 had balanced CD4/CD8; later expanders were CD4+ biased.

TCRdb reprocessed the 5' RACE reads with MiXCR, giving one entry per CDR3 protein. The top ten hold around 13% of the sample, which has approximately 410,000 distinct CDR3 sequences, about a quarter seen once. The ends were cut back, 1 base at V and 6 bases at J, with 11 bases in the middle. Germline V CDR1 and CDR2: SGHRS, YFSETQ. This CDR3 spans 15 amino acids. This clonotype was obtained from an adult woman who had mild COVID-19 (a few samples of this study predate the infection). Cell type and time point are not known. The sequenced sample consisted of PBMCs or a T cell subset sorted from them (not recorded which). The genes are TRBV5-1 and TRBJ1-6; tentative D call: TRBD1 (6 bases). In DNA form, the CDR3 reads TGCGCCAGCAGCTTGTCGGGGGCAGGTAATTCACCCCTCCACTTT. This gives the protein CASSLSGAGNSPLHF.